These 26 T cell receptor beta chains came from one sample sequenced in a study of cytomegalovirus exposure and HLA in healthy donors. The PCR was carried out with 60 Vbeta primers and 13 Jbeta primers. Libraries were prepared by immunoSEQ multiplex PCR; TCRdb keeps only in-frame clonotypes and omits some of them. This sample yields about 190,000 clones, of which 65% to 85% are seen a single time; 1.6% belongs to the top ten. The sample consisted of PBMCs. The receptors were sampled from a woman under 30 in good health and CMV-seronegative.

This clone has more than one count but fewer than ten. The genes are TRBV5-6 and TRBJ2-3; D perhaps matches TRBD2 (5 bases). CDR1 is SGHDT, CDR2 YYEEEE, per germline. The V gene lost 4 bases and the J gene lost 6 bases, with 9 bases spanning the gap. The CDR3 covers 12 residues. The CDR3 reads CASSLTGDTQYF. The CDR3 DNA reads as TGTGCCAGCAGCCTCACGGGGGATACGCAGTATTTT.

The sample holds one count of this clone. The V gene is TRBV7-8, the J gene TRBJ2-7; D is uncertain. CDR1 is SGHVS and CDR2 is FQNEAQ in the germline V gene. The CDR3 consists of 15 residues. V lost 1 base, J lost 3 bases, and 13 bases lay in between. The CDR3 loop reads CASSLVYATFYEQYF. As DNA, the CDR3 is TGTGCCAGCAGCTTAGTTTATGCCACTTTCTACGAGCAGTACTTC.

The CDR3 nucleotides read TGTGCCAGCAGTCCGACTAGCGGGATTTGGGAGACCCAGTACTTC. It encodes CASSPTSGIWETQYF. The chain employs TRBV5-4 and TRBJ2-5; TRBD2 aligns across 11 bases. The germline V gene encodes CDR1 SGHNT and CDR2 YYREEE (reference sequence). V lost 5 bases to trimming and J lost 5 bases; unmatched junction nucleotides: 8. The CDR3 is 15 residues long.

This clone has a handful of counts. The chain carries TRBV13 and TRBJ2-7; 8 positions match TRBD1. The CDR3 is 14 amino acids. The germline gives CDR1 PRHDT, CDR2 FYEKMQ (reference sequence). J lost 6 bases, V lost 1 base, and 5 bases had no gene match. CDR3 bases: TGTGCCAGCAGCTTAGTAGGGCAGGGGGCCGAGCAGTACTTC. Its protein product is CASSLVGQGAEQYF.

The V and J genes are TRBV6-5 and TRBJ2-7; D perhaps matches TRBD2 (5 bases). V lost 0 bases and J lost 6, with 9 bases in between. There are 13 residues in the CDR3. Germline CDR1 reads MNHEY; CDR2 reads SVGAGI. The CDR3 DNA is TGTGCCAGCAGTTACTCGAGGGTCCGCGAGCAGTACTTC. As protein: CASSYSRVREQYF.

The chain couples TRBV2 to TRBJ1-5, with a possible D match to TRBD1 (5 bases). Trimming took 3 bases from V and 8 from J, leaving 17 bases between them. The length of the CDR3 is 15 residues. Germline values: CDR1 SNHLY, CDR2 FYNNEI. The CDR3 coding sequence is TGTGCCAGCAGTGAGTTGCAGGGTGGAGTGGAGCCCCAGCATTTT. It specifies CASSELQGGVEPQHF. Looking up the rest from reference TRBV2 and TRBJ1-5 gives the full variable domain: EPEVTQTPSHQVTQMGQEVILRCVPISNHLYFYWYRQILGQKVEFLVSFYNNEISEKSEIFDDQFSVERPDGSNFTLKIRSTKLEDSAMYFCASSELQGGVEPQHFGDGTRLSIL.

The CDR3 nucleotides read TGTGCCAGCAGCCAAGATAGTGACAGGCTGAACACTGAAGCTTTCTTT. It codes for CASSQDSDRLNTEAFF. This chain uses TRBV4-2 with TRBJ1-1; possibly TRBD1 for D (6 bases). V lost 0 bases, J lost 0 bases, and 11 bases lay in between. The CDR3 sequence is 16 residues long. The germline V gene encodes CDR1 LGHNA and CDR2 YNFKEQ.

This clone has only a few counts. The CDR3 region is CASSRRDRGITNEKLFF. CDR3 coding DNA: TGTGCCAGCAGCCGCCGGGATCGGGGGATCACTAATGAAAAACTGTTTTTT. The chain carries TRBV9 and TRBJ1-4; weak D call: TRBD1 (5 bases). V lost 4 bases to trimming and J lost 2 bases, with 18 bases between them. Germline V gene sequence: CDR1 SGDLS, CDR2 YYNGEE. The CDR3 has 17 amino acids.

This chain uses TRBV5-1 with TRBJ2-1; D gene uncertain. Germline V gene data show CDR1 as SGHRS and CDR2 as YFSETQ. V lost 1 base, J lost 0 bases, and 8 bases lay in between. This CDR3 has 15 residues. Here the CDR3 reads CASSLSIASYNEQFF. DNA for the CDR3: TGCGCCAGCAGCTTGTCCATAGCCTCCTACAATGAGCAGTTCTTC. Drawing the rest from reference TRBV5-1 and TRBJ2-1, the complete variable domain is KAGVTQTPRYLIKTRGQQVTLSCSPISGHRSVSWYQQTPGQGLQFLFEYFSETQRNKGNFPGRFSGRQFSNSRSEMNVSTLELGDSALYLCASSLSIASYNEQFFGPGTRLTVL.

The rearrangement uses TRBV19 and TRBJ1-5; no reliable D call. Germline assignment: CDR1 LNHDA and CDR2 SQIVND (reference sequence). Between the trimmed V and J ends, which lost 9 bases and 0 bases, there was a span of 12 bases. The CDR3 contains 14 residues. The CDR3 spells CASRNRVSNQPQHF. CDR3 bases: TGTGCCAGCCGAAACCGGGTTAGCAATCAGCCCCAGCATTTT.

V gene TRBV5-4 combines with J gene TRBJ2-3; 13 bases agree with TRBD2. CDR3 length: 14 residues. The V gene's germline CDR1 is SGHNT and CDR2 YYREEE (reference sequence). Germline trimming cut 4 bases from V and 10 bases from J; bases unmatched to any gene: 6. The CDR3 DNA reads TGTGCCAGCAGCCCGGGACTAGCGGGATGGGCGCAGTATTTT. It codes for CASSPGLAGWAQYF.

This chain links TRBV7-2 with TRBJ2-7; TRBD2 aligns across 8 bases. Germline CDR1 reads SGHTA; CDR2 reads FQGNSA. CDR3 length: 16 amino acids. Germline trimming cut 2 bases from V and 10 bases from J; bases unmatched to any gene: 16. CDR3 sequence reads: CASSLLGSVAGLDQYF. The CDR3 DNA follows: TGTGCCAGCAGCTTATTGGGTTCGGTAGCGGGGTTGGATCAGTACTTC.

This chain connects TRBV5-6 to TRBJ1-6; 10 nucleotides line up with TRBD1. The CDR3 is 17 amino acids. Trimming removed 4 bases from V and 8 bases from J; junction bases left unmatched: 12. The germline CDR1 and CDR2 sequences are SGHDT and YYEEEE. The CDR3 DNA is TGTGCCAGCAGCAACCCCGGGACAGGGGTTTGGGATTCACCCCTCCACTTT. This encodes CASSNPGTGVWDSPLHF.

V gene TRBV18 combines with J gene TRBJ1-4; D is undetermined. The germline V gene encodes CDR1 KGHSH and CDR2 LQKENI. V was trimmed by 6 bases and J by 0 bases, leaving 8 bases between them. The CDR3 runs to 14 residues. The DNA for the CDR3 is TGTGCCAGCTCCCCAGAGGCAACTAATGAAAAACTGTTTTTT. Translation: CASSPEATNEKLFF. Variable domain in full (rest from reference TRBV18 and TRBJ1-4): NAGVMQNPRHLVRRRGQEARLRCSPMKGHSHVYWYRQLPEEGLKFMVYLQKENIIDESGMPKERFSAEFPKEGPSILRIQQVVRGDSAAYFCASSPEATNEKLFFGSGTQLSVL.

This chain uses TRBV5-4 with TRBJ1-4; 8 bases map to TRBD1. The CDR3 contains 14 residues. The V segment lost 4 bases and the J segment 5 bases; nucleotides outside the gene matches: 4. Looked up from germline, CDR1 is SGHNT and CDR2 is YYREEE (reference sequence). The CDR3 DNA is TGTGCCAGCAGCGCACAGGGGGTGAATGAAAAACTGTTTTTT. Encoded protein: CASSAQGVNEKLFF.

V and J are TRBV15 and TRBJ1-5; D ambiguous. CDR1 and CDR2 from the germline V gene are LNHNV and YYDKDF (reference sequence). The V gene lost 0 bases and the J gene lost 3 bases, with 6 bases spanning the gap. The CDR3 covers 14 residues. CDR3 region: CATSRDGNNQPQHF. The CDR3, as DNA: TGTGCCACCAGCAGAGACGGGAACAATCAGCCCCAGCATTTT. Using reference TRBV15 and TRBJ1-5 for the parts outside the CDR3, the full variable domain is DAMVIQNPRYQVTQFGKPVTLSCSQTLNHNVMYWYQQKSSQAPKLLFHYYDKDFNNEADTPDNFQSRRPNTSFCFLDIRSPGLGDTAMYLCATSRDGNNQPQHFGDGTRLSIL.

The chain carries TRBV9 and TRBJ2-2; 10 positions match TRBD1. This CDR3 comprises 17 residues. Germline assignment: CDR1 SGDLS and CDR2 YYNGEE. With V trimmed by 6 bases and J by 7 bases, 15 bases remained unmatched. The CDR3 region is CASKRRRGTGEDGELFF. DNA for the CDR3: TGTGCCAGCAAACGAAGGAGGGGGACAGGGGAAGACGGGGAGCTGTTTTTT.

The chain recombines TRBV19 with TRBJ2-5; D ambiguous. The V end lost 5 bases, the J end lost 1 base, and 5 bases lay between the germline ends. CDR1 is LNHDA and CDR2 is SQIVND in the germline V gene (reference sequence). This CDR3 has 12 residues. The CDR3 reads CASSSLQETQYF. In DNA, the CDR3 is TGTGCCAGTAGTTCCCTCCAAGAGACCCAGTACTTC.

This chain uses TRBV6-5 with TRBJ1-4; perhaps TRBD1 as D (5 bases). The germline V and J ends were trimmed by 6 bases and 5 bases, with 13 bases remaining between them. The germline V gene encodes CDR1 MNHEY and CDR2 SVGAGI. This CDR3 is built from 14 residues. CDR3 sequence: CASSLVGANEKLFF. The DNA of the CDR3 is TGTGCCAGCAGCCTAGTAGGGGCGAATGAAAAACTGTTTTTT.

The J gene is TRBJ1-2, the V gene TRBV19; the match to TRBD1 covers 8 bases. V lost 2 bases, J lost 4 bases, and 6 bases stayed unmatched. This CDR3 is built from 15 residues. The germline gives CDR1 LNHDA, CDR2 SQIVND (reference sequence). The CDR3 DNA follows: TGTGCCAGTAGTATATCCCCAGGGGGCGGCTATGGCTACACCTTC. It translates to CASSISPGGGYGYTF.

The V gene is TRBV5-1, the J gene TRBJ1-1; D unresolved. This CDR3 contains 14 residues. Trimming left V 4 bases short and J 4 bases short, with 14 bases between. Looked up from germline, CDR1 is SGHRS and CDR2 is YFSETQ. The DNA of the CDR3 is TGCGCCAGCAGCCCGACTCGAGGGAGCACTGAAGCTTTCTTT. Translation gives CASSPTRGSTEAFF.

This chain links TRBV20-1 with TRBJ2-7; maybe TRBD2 (6 bases). The CDR3 contains 11 residues. V shed 6 bases and J shed 5 bases, with 11 bases lying between them. Germline CDR1 is DFQATT and CDR2 is SNEGSKA (reference sequence). The CDR3 reads CSAQRGDEQYF. The CDR3 DNA reads TGCAGTGCCCAACGCGGGGACGAGCAGTACTTC.

This sequence joins TRBV28 and TRBJ2-1, with 10 bases matching TRBD2. CDR1 is MDHEN and CDR2 is SYDVKM in the germline V gene. This CDR3 comprises 13 residues. The V gene end was trimmed by 8 bases and the J gene end by 8 bases; junction bases not matched to a gene: 6. The CDR3 reads CASQLAGYYEQFF. The DNA for the CDR3 is TGTGCCAGCCAACTAGCGGGGTATTATGAGCAGTTCTTC.

In this sample, this clone turned up once. The chain uses TRBV30 and TRBJ2-5; 7 bases fit TRBD1. V shed 0 bases, J shed 5 bases, and the junction held 9 bases outside the gene matches. Germline V lookup: CDR1 GTSNPN, CDR2 SVGIG (reference sequence). The CDR3 spans 15 residues. For the CDR3, the DNA is TGTGCCTGGAGTGTAATCGGGCCCAGGGGGGAGACCCAGTACTTC. Amino acid sequence: CAWSVIGPRGETQYF.

The chain is built from TRBV6-5 and TRBJ2-1; TRBD1 matches at 9 bases. V shed 6 bases and J 4 bases; nucleotides not matched to a gene: 7. The germline gives CDR1 MNHEY, CDR2 SVGAGI. This CDR3 region has 15 residues. CDR3 in amino acids: CASRSDRGIYNEQFF. The CDR3 DNA sequence: TGTGCCAGCAGGTCCGACAGGGGGATTTACAATGAGCAGTTCTTC.

This rearrangement joins TRBV5-8 to TRBJ1-2; the D gene is possibly TRBD1 (5 bases). The CDR3 covers 10 residues. V shed 5 bases and J shed 14 bases, with 13 bases lying between them. CDR1 is SGHTS, CDR2 YDEGEE, per germline. This CDR3 is CASRRVQVTF. CDR3 nucleotides: TGTGCCAGCAGGCGCGTACAGGTGACCTTC.